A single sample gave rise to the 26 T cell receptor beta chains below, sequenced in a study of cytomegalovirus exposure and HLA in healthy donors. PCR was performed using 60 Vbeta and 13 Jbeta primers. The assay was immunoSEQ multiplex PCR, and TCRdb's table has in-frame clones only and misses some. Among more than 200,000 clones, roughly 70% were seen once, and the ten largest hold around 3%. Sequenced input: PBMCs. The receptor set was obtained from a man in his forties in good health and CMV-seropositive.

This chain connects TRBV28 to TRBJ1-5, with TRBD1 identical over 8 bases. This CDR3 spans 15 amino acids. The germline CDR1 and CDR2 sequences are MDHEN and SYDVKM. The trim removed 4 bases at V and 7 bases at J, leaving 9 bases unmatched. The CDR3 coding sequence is TGTGCCAGCAGTTCCGGACAGGGAGGGATGCAGCCCCAGCATTTT. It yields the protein CASSSGQGGMQPQHF. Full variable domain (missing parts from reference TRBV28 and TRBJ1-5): DVKVTQSSRYLVKRTGEKVFLECVQDMDHENMFWYRQDPGLGLRLIYFSYDVKMKEKGDIPEGYSVSREKKERFSLILESASTNQTSMYLCASSSGQGGMQPQHFGDGTRLSIL.

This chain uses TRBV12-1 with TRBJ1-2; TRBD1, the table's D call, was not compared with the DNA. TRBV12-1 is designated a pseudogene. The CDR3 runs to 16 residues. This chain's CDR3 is CASSFLDRESDYGYTF. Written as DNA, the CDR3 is TGTGCCAGCAGCTTTCTGGACAGGGAGTCAGACTATGGCTACACCTTC.

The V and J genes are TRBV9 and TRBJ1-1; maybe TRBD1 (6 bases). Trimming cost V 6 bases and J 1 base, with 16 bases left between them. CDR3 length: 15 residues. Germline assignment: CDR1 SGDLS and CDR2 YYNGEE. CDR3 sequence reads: CASTPTGPSNTEAFF. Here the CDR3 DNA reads TGTGCCAGCACCCCGACAGGACCCTCGAACACTGAAGCTTTCTTT.

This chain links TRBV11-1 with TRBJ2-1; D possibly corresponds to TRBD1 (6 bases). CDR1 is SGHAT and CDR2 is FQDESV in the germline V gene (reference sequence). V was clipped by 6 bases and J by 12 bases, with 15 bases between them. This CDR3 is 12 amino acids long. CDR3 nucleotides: TGTGCCAGCAGTTCAGCACAGGGTTTGCAGTTCTTC. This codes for CASSSAQGLQFF.

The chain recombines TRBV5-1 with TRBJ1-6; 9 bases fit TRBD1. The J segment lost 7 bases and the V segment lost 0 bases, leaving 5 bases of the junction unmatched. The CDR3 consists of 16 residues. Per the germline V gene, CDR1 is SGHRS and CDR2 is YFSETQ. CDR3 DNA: TGCGCCAGCAGCTTGGGAGGAGGGACAGGGAATTCACCCCTCCACTTT. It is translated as CASSLGGGTGNSPLHF.

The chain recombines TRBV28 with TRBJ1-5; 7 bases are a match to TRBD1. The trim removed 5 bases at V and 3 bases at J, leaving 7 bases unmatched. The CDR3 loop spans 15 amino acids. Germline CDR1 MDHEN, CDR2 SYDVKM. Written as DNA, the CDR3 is TGTGCCAGCAGTGCACCGGGACAGTTCAATCAGCCCCAGCATTTT. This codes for CASSAPGQFNQPQHF. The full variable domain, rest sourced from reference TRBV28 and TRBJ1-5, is DVKVTQSSRYLVKRTGEKVFLECVQDMDHENMFWYRQDPGLGLRLIYFSYDVKMKEKGDIPEGYSVSREKKERFSLILESASTNQTSMYLCASSAPGQFNQPQHFGDGTRLSIL.

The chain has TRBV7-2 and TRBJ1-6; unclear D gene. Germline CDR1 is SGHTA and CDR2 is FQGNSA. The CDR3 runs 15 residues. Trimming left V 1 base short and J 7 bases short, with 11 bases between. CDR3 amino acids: CASSLVAGSNSPLHF. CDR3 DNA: TGTGCCAGCAGCTTAGTGGCGGGGAGCAATTCACCCCTCCACTTT.

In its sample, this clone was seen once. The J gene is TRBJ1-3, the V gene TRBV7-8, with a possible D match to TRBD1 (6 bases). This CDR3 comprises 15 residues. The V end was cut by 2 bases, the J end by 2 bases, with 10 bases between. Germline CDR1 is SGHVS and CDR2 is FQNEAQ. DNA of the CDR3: TGTGCCAGCAGCTTAATACAGGGAACTGGAAACACCATATATTTT. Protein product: CASSLIQGTGNTIYF.

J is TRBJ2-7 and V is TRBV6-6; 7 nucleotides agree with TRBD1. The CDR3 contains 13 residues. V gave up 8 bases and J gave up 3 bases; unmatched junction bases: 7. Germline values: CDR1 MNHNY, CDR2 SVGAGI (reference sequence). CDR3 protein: CASGGQQNYEQYF. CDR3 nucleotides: TGTGCCAGCGGGGGACAGCAAAACTACGAGCAGTACTTC.

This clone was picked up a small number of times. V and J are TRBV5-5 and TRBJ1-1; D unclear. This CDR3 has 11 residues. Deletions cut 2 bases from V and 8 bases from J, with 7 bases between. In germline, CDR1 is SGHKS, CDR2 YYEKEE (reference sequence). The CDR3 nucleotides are TGTGCCAGCAGCTTTGGGCAGGAAGCTTTCTTT. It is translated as CASSFGQEAFF.

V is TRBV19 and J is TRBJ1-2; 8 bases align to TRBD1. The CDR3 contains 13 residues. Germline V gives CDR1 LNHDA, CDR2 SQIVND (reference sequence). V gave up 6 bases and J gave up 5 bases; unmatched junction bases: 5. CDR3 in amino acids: CASSWTGRYGYTF. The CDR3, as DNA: TGTGCCAGTAGCTGGACAGGGAGGTATGGCTACACCTTC.

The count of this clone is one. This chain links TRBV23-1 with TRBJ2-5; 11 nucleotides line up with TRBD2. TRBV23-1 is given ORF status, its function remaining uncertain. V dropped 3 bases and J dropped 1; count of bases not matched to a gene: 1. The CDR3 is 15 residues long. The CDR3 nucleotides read TGCGCCAGCAGTCATGGGACTAGCGGCCAAGAGACCCAGTACTTC. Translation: CASSHGTSGQETQYF.

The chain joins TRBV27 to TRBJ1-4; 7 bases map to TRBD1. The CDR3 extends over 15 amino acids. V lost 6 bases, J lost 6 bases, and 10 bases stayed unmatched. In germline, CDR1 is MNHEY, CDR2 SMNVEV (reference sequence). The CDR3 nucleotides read TGTGCCAGCAGCCCCCAGAGGGGGCGAGATGAAAAACTGTTTTTT. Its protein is CASSPQRGRDEKLFF. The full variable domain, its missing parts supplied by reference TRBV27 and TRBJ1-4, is EAQVTQNPRYLITVTGKKLTVTCSQNMNHEYMSWYRQDPGLGLRQIYYSMNVEVTDKGDVPEGYKVSRKEKRNFPLILESPSPNQTSLYFCASSPQRGRDEKLFFGSGTQLSVL.

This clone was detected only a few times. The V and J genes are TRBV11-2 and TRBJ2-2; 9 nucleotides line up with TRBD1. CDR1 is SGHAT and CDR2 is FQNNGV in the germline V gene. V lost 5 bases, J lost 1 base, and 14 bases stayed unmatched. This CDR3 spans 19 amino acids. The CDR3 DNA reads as TGTGCCAGCAGCCCCAGCTGGGGACAGGGAGCCCTGAACACCGGGGAGCTGTTTTTT. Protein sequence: CASSPSWGQGALNTGELFF.

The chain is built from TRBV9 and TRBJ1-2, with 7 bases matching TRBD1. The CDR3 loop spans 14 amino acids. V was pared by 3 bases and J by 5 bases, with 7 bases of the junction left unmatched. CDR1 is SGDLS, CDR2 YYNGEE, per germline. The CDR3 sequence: CASSGRQGLYGYTF. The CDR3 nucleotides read TGTGCCAGCAGCGGACGACAGGGCCTTTATGGCTACACCTTC.

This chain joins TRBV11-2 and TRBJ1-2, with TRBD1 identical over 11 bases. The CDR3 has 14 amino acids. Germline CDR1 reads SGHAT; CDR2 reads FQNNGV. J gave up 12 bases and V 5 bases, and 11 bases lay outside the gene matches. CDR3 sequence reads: CASSLRTGGEGDTF. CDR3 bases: TGTGCCAGCAGCCTTAGGACAGGGGGCGAGGGAGACACCTTC.

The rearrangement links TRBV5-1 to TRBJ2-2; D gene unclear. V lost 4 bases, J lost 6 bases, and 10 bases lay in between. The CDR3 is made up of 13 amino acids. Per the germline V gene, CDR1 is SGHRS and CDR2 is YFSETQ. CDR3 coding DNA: TGCGCCAGCAGCGAGTTCGGTGCCGGGGAGCTGTTTTTT. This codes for CASSEFGAGELFF.

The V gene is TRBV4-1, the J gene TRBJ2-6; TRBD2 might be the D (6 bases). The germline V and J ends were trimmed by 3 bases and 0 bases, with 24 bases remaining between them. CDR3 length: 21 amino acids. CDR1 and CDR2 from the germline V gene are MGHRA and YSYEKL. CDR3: CASSHLGAGRFPFSGANVLTF. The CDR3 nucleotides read TGCGCCAGCAGCCATCTCGGAGCGGGCCGCTTTCCATTCTCTGGGGCCAACGTCCTGACTTTC.

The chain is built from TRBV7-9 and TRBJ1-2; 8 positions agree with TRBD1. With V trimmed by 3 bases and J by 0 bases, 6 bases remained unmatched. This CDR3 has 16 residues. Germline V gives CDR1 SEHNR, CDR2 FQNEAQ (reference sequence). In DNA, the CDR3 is TGTGCCAGCAGCTTCGGACAGGGAATGTCTAACTATGGCTACACCTTC. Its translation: CASSFGQGMSNYGYTF.

CDR3: CSVEGQGRHGNTIYF. CDR3 sequence (DNA): TGCAGCGTTGAAGGACAGGGGCGTCATGGAAACACCATATATTTT. The chain recombines TRBV29-1 with TRBJ1-3, with 8 bases matching TRBD1. Germline CDR1 is SQVTM and CDR2 is ANQGSEA. The CDR3 contains 15 residues. After removal of 1 base from V and 3 bases from J, the junction contained 5 bases not matched to a gene.

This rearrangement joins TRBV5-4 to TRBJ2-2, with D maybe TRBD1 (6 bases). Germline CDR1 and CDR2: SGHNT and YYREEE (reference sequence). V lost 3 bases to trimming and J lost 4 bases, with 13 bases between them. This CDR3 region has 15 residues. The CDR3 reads CASSSAGQPTGELFF. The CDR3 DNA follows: TGTGCCAGCAGCTCGGCCGGACAGCCCACCGGGGAGCTGTTTTTT.

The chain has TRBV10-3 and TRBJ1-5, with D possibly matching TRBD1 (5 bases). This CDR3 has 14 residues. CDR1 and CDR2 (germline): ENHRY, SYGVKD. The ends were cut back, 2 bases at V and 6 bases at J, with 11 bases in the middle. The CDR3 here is CAISEGALGQPQHF. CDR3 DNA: TGTGCCATCAGTGAGGGGGCGTTGGGTCAGCCCCAGCATTTT.

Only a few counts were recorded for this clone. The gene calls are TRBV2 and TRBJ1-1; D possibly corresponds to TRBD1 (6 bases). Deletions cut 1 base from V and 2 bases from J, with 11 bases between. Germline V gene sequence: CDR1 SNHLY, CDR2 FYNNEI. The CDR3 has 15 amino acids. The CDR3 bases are TGTGCCAGCAGTGAAGGCTCCAGGGGAAACACTGAAGCTTTCTTT. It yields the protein CASSEGSRGNTEAFF.

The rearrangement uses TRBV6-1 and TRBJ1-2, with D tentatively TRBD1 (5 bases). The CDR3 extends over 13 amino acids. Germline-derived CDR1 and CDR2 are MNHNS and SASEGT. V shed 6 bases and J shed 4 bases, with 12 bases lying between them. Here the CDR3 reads CASRADRAYGYTF. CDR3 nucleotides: TGTGCCAGCAGGGCCGACAGAGCCTATGGCTACACCTTC.

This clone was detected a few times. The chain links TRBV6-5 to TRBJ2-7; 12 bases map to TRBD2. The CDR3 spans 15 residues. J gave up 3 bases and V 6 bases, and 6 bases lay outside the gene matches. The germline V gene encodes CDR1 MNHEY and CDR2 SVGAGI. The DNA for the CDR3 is TGTGCCAGCAGGCTACTAGCGGGGGGTCTCTACGAGCAGTACTTC. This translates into CASRLLAGGLYEQYF.

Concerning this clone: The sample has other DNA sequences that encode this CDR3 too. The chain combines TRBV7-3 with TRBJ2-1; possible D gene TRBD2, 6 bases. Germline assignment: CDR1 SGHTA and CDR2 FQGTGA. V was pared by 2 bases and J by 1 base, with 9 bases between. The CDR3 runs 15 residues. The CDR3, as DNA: TGTGCCAGCAGCTTAGGACGGGGGTCCTACAATGAGCAGTTCTTC. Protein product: CASSLGRGSYNEQFF.